This entry lists 27 T cell receptor beta chains sequenced from one sample in a study of blood T cell repertoires in COVID-19. Repertoires were generated with immunoSEQ multiplex PCR, while TCRdb's copy carries only in-frame clones and drops some. The data contain 130,000 to 150,000 clones, under 90% of them singletons. The material sequenced was peripheral blood. These receptor sequences come from a woman of 80 years or more in a cohort sampled during active or convalescent COVID-19.

The gene calls are TRBV20-1 and TRBJ1-5; TRBD1 aligns across 11 bases. J was trimmed by 0 bases and V by 3 bases; bases with no gene match: 10. This CDR3 region has 18 residues. CDR1 and CDR2 (germline): DFQATT, SNEGSKA (reference sequence). CDR3 sequence reads: CSASRAGTGGLSNQPQHF. In DNA form, the CDR3 reads TGCAGTGCTAGTCGAGCCGGGACAGGGGGACTTAGCAATCAGCCCCAGCATTTT.

The chain joins TRBV29-1 to TRBJ1-2; TRBD1 matches 9 bases. The trim removed 7 bases at V and 3 bases at J, leaving 9 bases unmatched. The CDR3 consists of 14 residues. Germline lookup yields CDR1 SQVTM and CDR2 ANQGSEA. The chain's CDR3 is CSAAQGAEDYGYTF. CDR3 coding DNA: TGCAGCGCCGCACAGGGGGCTGAGGACTATGGCTACACCTTC. The whole variable domain, remainder taken from reference TRBV29-1 and TRBJ1-2, is SAVISQKPSRDICQRGTSLTIQCQVDSQVTMMFWYRQQPGQSLTLIATANQGSEATYESGFVIDKFPISRPNLTFSTLTVSNMSPEDSSIYLCSAAQGAEDYGYTFGSGTRLTVV.

The chain uses TRBV11-2 and TRBJ2-2; 12 positions match TRBD2. Trimming removed 0 bases from V and 5 bases from J; junction bases left unmatched: 10. CDR1 is SGHAT and CDR2 is FQNNGV in the germline V gene. The CDR3 totals 19 residues. The chain's CDR3 is CASSLDLTSGGRGTGELFF. DNA for the CDR3: TGTGCCAGCAGCTTAGATTTGACTAGCGGGGGCCGGGGAACCGGGGAGCTGTTTTTT.

The V call is TRBV20-1, the J call TRBJ1-6; 7 positions agree with TRBD1. Germline CDR1 is DFQATT and CDR2 is SNEGSKA (reference sequence). Unmatched junction bases numbered 7, after V lost 3 bases and J lost 5 bases. The CDR3 totals 15 residues. The CDR3 loop is CSASFRGSHNSPLHF. CDR3 coding DNA: TGCAGTGCTAGTTTCAGGGGGTCTCATAATTCACCCCTCCACTTT.

The chain employs TRBV5-1 and TRBJ1-2, with a weak D call TRBD1 (5 bases). Trimming took 4 bases from V and 5 from J, leaving 15 bases between them. This CDR3 has 14 amino acids. CDR1 SGHRS and CDR2 YFSETQ come from the germline V gene. CDR3 coding DNA: TGCGCCAGCAGCCTTCCGGGACTAGCTTATGGCTACACCTTC. Its translation: CASSLPGLAYGYTF.

The J gene is TRBJ2-3, the V gene TRBV6-5; 7 bases are shared with TRBD1. V shed 8 bases, J shed 6 bases, and the junction held 14 bases outside the gene matches. CDR3 size: 15 residues. Germline V lookup: CDR1 MNHEY, CDR2 SVGAGI. This chain's CDR3 is CASRANRGNTDTQYF. CDR3 coding DNA: TGTGCCAGCCGGGCAAACAGGGGAAACACGGATACGCAGTATTTT.

J is TRBJ2-1 and V is TRBV5-1; 10 bases are shared with TRBD2. CDR3 length: 14 amino acids. Trimming cost V 0 bases and J 7 bases; bases outside gene matches: 1. Looked up from germline, CDR1 is SGHRS and CDR2 is YFSETQ. CDR3 nucleotides: TGCGCCAGCAGCTTGGTTAGCGGGGGGAATGAGCAGTTCTTC. It encodes CASSLVSGGNEQFF.

The chain carries TRBV12-2 and TRBJ1-2. TRBV12-2 is shown as a pseudogene. This CDR3 spans 12 amino acids. CDR3 amino acids: CASRHAGRSYTF. As DNA, the CDR3 is TGTGCAAGTCGCCACGCAGGGAGGAGCTACACCTTC.

The chain links TRBV7-2 to TRBJ2-5, with 9 bases identical to TRBD2. V lost 5 bases, J lost 5 bases, and 6 bases stayed unmatched. This CDR3 has 14 residues. Germline V gene lookup returns CDR1 SGHTA and CDR2 FQGNSA. Here the CDR3 reads CASSTRAGGETQYF. Here the CDR3 DNA reads TGTGCCAGCAGCACCAGGGCGGGAGGGGAGACCCAGTACTTC.

V and J are TRBV15 and TRBJ1-1; no definite D call. The CDR3 sequence is 13 residues long. Trimming shortened V by 1 base and J by 7 bases, and 10 bases separated the two germline ends. Germline CDR1 is LNHNV and CDR2 is YYDKDF (reference sequence). The CDR3 loop is CATSRVLGSEAFF. CDR3 bases: TGTGCCACCAGCAGAGTCTTGGGCAGTGAAGCTTTCTTT.

This clone was found once. The V and J genes are TRBV2 and TRBJ2-3; D is possibly TRBD1 (6 bases). V was pared by 9 bases and J by 6 bases, with 16 bases between. This CDR3 is 13 amino acids long. The germline V gene encodes CDR1 SNHLY and CDR2 FYNNEI. CDR3 protein: CASQDGGRDTQYF. The CDR3 DNA reads TGTGCCAGTCAGGATGGGGGCCGGGATACGCAGTATTTT. The full variable domain, in which reference TRBV2 and TRBJ2-3 provide the parts outside the CDR3, is EPEVTQTPSHQVTQMGQEVILRCVPISNHLYFYWYRQILGQKVEFLVSFYNNEISEKSEIFDDQFSVERPDGSNFTLKIRSTKLEDSAMYFCASQDGGRDTQYFGPGTRLTVL.

The chain has TRBV5-4 and TRBJ2-7; the match to TRBD1 covers 9 bases. This CDR3 has 14 amino acids. Germline-derived CDR1 and CDR2 are SGHNT and YYREEE (reference sequence). Trimming took 5 bases from V and 3 from J; bases not matched to a gene: 6. For the CDR3, the DNA is TGTGCCAGCAGTCGGGACAGGGACGTCTACGAGCAGTACTTC. Amino acids: CASSRDRDVYEQYF.

The V call is TRBV3-1 (or the pseudogene TRBV3-2), the J call TRBJ1-1, with 10 positions matching TRBD1. V was clipped by 5 bases and J by 4 bases; unmatched bases: 1. From germline, CDR1 is LGHDT and CDR2 YNNKEL (reference sequence). The CDR3 is made up of 13 amino acids. CDR3 region: CASSDRGRTEAFF. As DNA, the CDR3 is TGTGCCAGCAGCGACAGGGGGCGCACTGAAGCTTTCTTT.

The chain carries TRBV7-8 and TRBJ2-1, with D perhaps matching TRBD1 (7 bases). Germline V gives CDR1 SGHVS, CDR2 FQNEAQ. V was shortened by 1 base and J by 7 bases, with 14 bases between the two germline ends. This CDR3 contains 15 residues. The CDR3 bases are TGTGCCAGCAGCTTAGTCCGGACAGGAGGGAATGAGCAGTTCTTC. As protein: CASSLVRTGGNEQFF.

Only a few counts were recorded for this clone. The chain has TRBV2 and TRBJ1-2; D not resolved. The length of the CDR3 is 14 residues. Germline V lookup: CDR1 SNHLY, CDR2 FYNNEI. V lost 1 base to trimming and J lost 0 bases, with 6 bases between them. Here the CDR3 DNA reads TGTGCCAGCAGTGAAGTCTCAGCTAACTATGGCTACACCTTC. Amino acid sequence: CASSEVSANYGYTF.

V usage is TRBV6-2 or TRBV6-3 and J usage is TRBJ2-3; D is perhaps TRBD1 (6 bases). Trimming pared 1 base from V and 4 bases from J, leaving 9 bases between. CDR1 and CDR2 from the germline V gene are MNHEY and SVGEGT. The CDR3 runs 14 residues. The CDR3 DNA follows: TGTGCCAGCAGTTACTTGCAGGGGTCAGATACGCAGTATTTT. This encodes CASSYLQGSDTQYF.

The chain's CDR3 is CASSLGDTGELFF. As DNA, the CDR3 is TGTGCCAGCAGCTTAGGGGATACCGGGGAGCTGTTTTTT. The chain carries TRBV5-4 and TRBJ2-2, with D maybe TRBD1 (5 bases). Germline CDR1 is SGHNT and CDR2 is YYREEE (reference sequence). The CDR3 runs 13 residues. Between the trimmed V and J ends, which lost 2 bases and 5 bases, there was a span of 7 bases.

The V gene is TRBV7-3, the J gene TRBJ1-1; 7 bases agree with TRBD1. CDR1 and CDR2 from the germline V gene are SGHTA and FQGTGA. The J segment lost 1 base and the V segment lost 5 bases, leaving 10 bases of the junction unmatched. There are 16 residues in the CDR3. CDR3 sequence: CASSPNRGGENTEAFF. The CDR3 DNA is TGTGCCAGCAGCCCCAACAGGGGTGGGGAGAACACTGAAGCTTTCTTT.

This rearrangement joins TRBV4-1 to TRBJ2-2; D is perhaps TRBD1 (6 bases). V gave up 5 bases and J gave up 10 bases, with 14 bases separating them. This CDR3 has 13 amino acids. CDR1 and CDR2 from the germline V gene are MGHRA and YSYEKL. In nucleotides, the CDR3 is TGCGCCAGCAGCTATGGACAGATGCTGGAGCTGTTTTTT. This sequence encodes CASSYGQMLELFF.

The chain links TRBV27 to TRBJ1-5, with D perhaps matching TRBD1 (6 bases). V was cut by 5 bases and J by 9 bases, with 20 bases left in between. The CDR3 has 15 residues. The germline gives CDR1 MNHEY, CDR2 SMNVEV (reference sequence). The CDR3, as DNA: TGTGCCAGCAGTAAAATGGGGGCCTCCTGGGGGCCCCAGCATTTT. Its protein product is CASSKMGASWGPQHF.

V and J are TRBV5-4 and TRBJ2-1, with D perhaps matching TRBD2 (6 bases). The germline V gene encodes CDR1 SGHNT and CDR2 YYREEE (reference sequence). V was cut by 0 bases and J by 9 bases, with 13 bases left in between. The CDR3 spans 14 residues. This chain's CDR3 is CASSLASTSSEQFF. The CDR3 DNA follows: TGTGCCAGCAGCTTGGCATCAACTAGCAGTGAGCAGTTCTTC.

V usage is TRBV5-1 and J usage is TRBJ2-3; D may be TRBD2 (5 bases). The germline V gene has CDR1 SGHRS and CDR2 YFSETQ. This CDR3 region has 16 residues. V was clipped by 6 bases and J by 3 bases, with 20 bases between them. CDR3 DNA: TGCGCCAGCACCCGCGAGGGCGCAGGATTTACAGATACGCAGTATTTT. Residues: CASTREGAGFTDTQYF.

The chain carries TRBV4-2 and TRBJ2-7; D is possibly TRBD2 (7 bases). Trimming shortened V by 8 bases and J by 5 bases, and 13 bases separated the two germline ends. The CDR3 totals 12 residues. Per the germline V gene, CDR1 is LGHNA and CDR2 is YNFKEQ. This CDR3 is CASFGGRNEQYF. CDR3 DNA: TGTGCCAGCTTCGGGGGGCGAAACGAGCAGTACTTC.

The genes are TRBV5-1 and TRBJ1-1; 7 bases are shared with TRBD1. Per germline, CDR1 SGHRS and CDR2 YFSETQ. The trim removed 4 bases at V and 1 base at J, leaving 10 bases unmatched. The CDR3 sequence is 16 residues long. CDR3 amino acids: CASSPSLTGTNTEAFF. The CDR3 DNA sequence: TGCGCCAGCAGCCCATCACTGACAGGGACGAACACTGAAGCTTTCTTT. Full variable domain (missing parts from reference TRBV5-1 and TRBJ1-1): KAGVTQTPRYLIKTRGQQVTLSCSPISGHRSVSWYQQTPGQGLQFLFEYFSETQRNKGNFPGRFSGRQFSNSRSEMNVSTLELGDSALYLCASSPSLTGTNTEAFFGQGTRLTVV.

In this sample, this clone turned up once. The chain couples TRBV5-6 to TRBJ1-1; D remains ambiguous. The CDR3 consists of 13 residues. The germline gives CDR1 SGHDT, CDR2 YYEEEE. The V end lost 2 bases, the J end lost 2 bases, and 7 bases lay between the germline ends. CDR3 DNA sequence: TGTGCCAGCAGCTTCCGGGATAACACTGAAGCTTTCTTT. It encodes CASSFRDNTEAFF.

V usage is TRBV6-1 and J usage is TRBJ1-2, with unresolved D. The length of the CDR3 is 16 residues. Germline V CDR1 and CDR2: MNHNS, SASEGT. V was clipped by 1 base and J by 2 bases, with 14 bases between them. In DNA form, the CDR3 reads TGTGCCAGCAGTGAAGAGCGGGTTTTAACCAACTATGGCTACACCTTC. This sequence encodes CASSEERVLTNYGYTF.

This chain links TRBV11-2 with TRBJ2-7; 9 nucleotides line up with TRBD2. CDR3 size: 15 residues. V gave up 5 bases and J gave up 9 bases; unmatched junction bases: 14. CDR1 is SGHAT, CDR2 FQNNGV, per germline. As DNA, the CDR3 is TGTGCCAGCAGCCCGACCGCCGGGACTAGCCGGGGGCAGTACTTC. Translating it yields CASSPTAGTSRGQYF.